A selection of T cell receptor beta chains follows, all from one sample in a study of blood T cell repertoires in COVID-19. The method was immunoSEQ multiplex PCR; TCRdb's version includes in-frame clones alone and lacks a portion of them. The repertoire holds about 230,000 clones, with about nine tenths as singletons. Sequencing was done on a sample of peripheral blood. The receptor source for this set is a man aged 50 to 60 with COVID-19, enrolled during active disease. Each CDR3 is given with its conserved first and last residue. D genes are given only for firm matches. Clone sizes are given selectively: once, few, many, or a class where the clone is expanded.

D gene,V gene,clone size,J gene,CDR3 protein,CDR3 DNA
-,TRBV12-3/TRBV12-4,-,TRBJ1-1,CASSPHVGTEAFF,TGTGCCAGCAGCCCCCACGTGGGGACAGAAGCTTTCTTT
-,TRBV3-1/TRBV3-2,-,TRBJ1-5,CASSQTGYNQPQHF,TGTGCCAGCAGCCAAACAGGGTACAATCAGCCCCAGCATTTT
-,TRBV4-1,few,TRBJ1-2,CASSQPLWQGDGYTF,TGCGCCAGCAGCCAACCCCTGTGGCAGGGCGATGGCTACACCTTC
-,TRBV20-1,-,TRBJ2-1,CSARFGREQFF,TGCAGTGCTAGATTTGGGCGAGAGCAGTTCTTC
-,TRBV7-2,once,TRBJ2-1,CASSLDVGGSYNEQFF,TGTGCCAGCAGCTTAGACGTGGGGGGTTCCTACAATGAGCAGTTCTTC
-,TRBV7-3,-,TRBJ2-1,CASSSDHRYNEQFF,TGTGCCAGCAGCTCAGATCACAGGTACAATGAGCAGTTCTTC
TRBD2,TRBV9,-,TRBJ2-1,CASSVGTSGIDNEQFF,TGTGCCAGCAGCGTAGGGACTAGCGGGATAGACAATGAGCAGTTCTTC
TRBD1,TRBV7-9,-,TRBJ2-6,CASSLGSGGIGGANVLTF,TGTGCCAGCAGCTTAGGGTCAGGGGGCATAGGTGGGGCCAACGTCCTGACTTTC
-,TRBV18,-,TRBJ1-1,CASSPPTNTEAFF,TGTGCCAGCTCACCTCCCACTAACACTGAAGCTTTCTTT
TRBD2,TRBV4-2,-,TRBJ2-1,CASSQRTSGGANEQFF,TGTGCCAGCAGCCAAAGGACTAGCGGGGGGGCCAATGAGCAGTTCTTC
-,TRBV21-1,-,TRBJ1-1,CASSKRHKEAFF,TGTGCCAGCAGCAAGCGACACAAAGAAGCTTTCTTT
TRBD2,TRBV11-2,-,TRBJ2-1,CASSSSSGDYNEQFF,TGTGCCAGCAGCTCTTCTAGCGGGGACTACAATGAGCAGTTCTTC
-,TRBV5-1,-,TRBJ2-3,CASSLGPTGADTQYF,TGCGCCAGCAGCTTGGGACCGACAGGAGCAGATACGCAGTATTTT
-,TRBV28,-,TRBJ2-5,CASVSRETQYF,TGTGCCAGCGTATCGAGGGAGACCCAGTACTTC
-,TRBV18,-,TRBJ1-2,CASSPAVGATYGHTF,TGTGCCAGCTCACCCGCCGTGGGGGCCACCTATGGCCACACCTTC
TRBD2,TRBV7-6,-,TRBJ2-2,CASSPRLAGDGELFF,TGTGCCAGCAGCCCCCGGCTAGCGGGAGACGGGGAGCTGTTTTTT
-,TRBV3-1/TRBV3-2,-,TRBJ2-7,CASSQETGLPYEQYF,TGTGCCAGCAGCCAGGAAACGGGGTTACCCTACGAGCAGTACTTC
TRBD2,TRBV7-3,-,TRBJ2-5,CASSLMGGETQYF,TGTGCCAGCAGCTTAATGGGAGGGGAGACCCAGTACTTC
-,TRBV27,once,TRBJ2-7,CASRDSGATYEQYF,TGTGCCAGCAGGGACAGCGGGGCGACCTACGAGCAGTACTTC
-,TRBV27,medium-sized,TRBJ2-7,CASTSQTYEQYF,TGTGCCAGCACCTCCCAGACCTACGAGCAGTACTTC
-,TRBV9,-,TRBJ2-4,CASSVGSQRQNIQYF,TGTGCCAGCAGCGTAGGTAGTCAGCGTCAAAACATTCAGTACTTC
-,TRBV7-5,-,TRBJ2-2,CVRSHGIAGGPAGELFF,TGTGTCAGAAGCCACGGCATAGCGGGGGGGCCAGCCGGGGAGCTGTTTTTT
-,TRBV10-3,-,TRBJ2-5,CAIMGLGGETQYF,TGTGCCATCATGGGATTGGGCGGGGAGACCCAGTACTTC
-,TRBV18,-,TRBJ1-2,CASSPFNPGRDILARGYTF,TGTGCCAGCTCACCATTCAATCCAGGCAGGGATATATTGGCGCGGGGCTACACCTTC
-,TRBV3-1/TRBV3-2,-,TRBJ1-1,CASSRPGQGTEAFF,TGTGCCAGCAGCCGACCGGGACAAGGCACTGAAGCTTTCTTT
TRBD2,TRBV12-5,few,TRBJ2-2,CASSLAGFSGELFF,TGTGCTAGTTCACTAGCGGGATTTTCCGGGGAGCTGTTTTTT
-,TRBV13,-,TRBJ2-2,CASSFLLGGTGELFF,TGTGCCAGCAGCTTTCTCCTAGGGGGAACCGGGGAGCTGTTTTTT
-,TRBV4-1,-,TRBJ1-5,CASSQEGSNQPQHF,TGCGCCAGCAGCCAAGAGGGCAGCAATCAGCCCCAGCATTTT
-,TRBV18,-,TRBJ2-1,CASSPPYPREEQFF,TGTGCCAGCTCACCACCTTACCCCCGCGAGGAGCAGTTCTTC
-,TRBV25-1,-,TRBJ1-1,CASRDSEAFF,TGTGCCAGCAGGGACAGCGAAGCTTTCTTT
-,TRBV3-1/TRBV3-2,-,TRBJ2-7,CASSQLYEQYF,TGTGCCAGCAGCCAATTATACGAGCAGTACTTC
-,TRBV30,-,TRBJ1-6,CAWSVMGANSPLHF,TGTGCCTGGAGTGTAATGGGGGCTAATTCACCCCTCCACTTT
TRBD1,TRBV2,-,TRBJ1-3,CASSPETGFGNTIYF,TGTGCCAGCAGCCCTGAGACAGGGTTTGGAAACACCATATATTTT
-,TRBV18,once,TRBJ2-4,CASSPPNRGQYVQYF,TGTGCCAGCTCACCACCGAACAGAGGGCAATATGTTCAGTACTTC
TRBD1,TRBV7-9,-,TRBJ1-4,CASSGTGTGAEKLFF,TGTGCCAGCAGCGGCACCGGGACAGGGGCTGAAAAACTGTTTTTT
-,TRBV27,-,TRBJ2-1,CASNGGYRGENEQFF,TGTGCCAGCAATGGGGGGTACAGGGGCGAAAATGAGCAGTTCTTC
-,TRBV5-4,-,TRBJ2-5,CASSLVQGSQETQYF,TGTGCCAGCAGCTTGGTGCAGGGTAGCCAAGAGACCCAGTACTTC
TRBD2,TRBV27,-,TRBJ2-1,CASSWESGGSYNEQFF,TGTGCCAGCAGTTGGGAGAGCGGGGGCTCCTACAATGAGCAGTTCTTC
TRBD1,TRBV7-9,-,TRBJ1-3,CASSSLDRARNTIYF,TGTGCCAGCAGCTCCCTGGACAGGGCAAGAAACACCATATATTTT
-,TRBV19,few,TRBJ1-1,CASSIATADEAFF,TGTGCCAGTAGTATAGCAACAGCCGATGAAGCTTTCTTT
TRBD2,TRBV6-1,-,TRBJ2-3,CASSDPSAGDTDTQYF,TGTGCCAGCAGTGACCCTTCCGCGGGAGACACAGATACGCAGTATTTT
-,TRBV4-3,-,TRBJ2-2,CASSQVTVTNTGELFF,TGCGCCAGCAGCCAAGTGACAGTTACGAACACCGGGGAGCTGTTTTTT
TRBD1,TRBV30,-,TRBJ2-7,CAWSAAGQGGEQYF,TGTGCCTGGAGTGCAGCCGGACAGGGGGGTGAGCAGTACTTC
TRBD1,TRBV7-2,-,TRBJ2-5,CASSYGDRKETQYF,TGTGCCAGCAGCTATGGGGACAGAAAAGAGACCCAGTACTTC
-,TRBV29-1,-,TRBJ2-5,CSVGAVEETQYF,TGCAGCGTTGGGGCAGTCGAGGAGACCCAGTACTTC
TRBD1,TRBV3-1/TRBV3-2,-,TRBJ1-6,CASSLGTGNSNSPLHF,TGTGCCAGCAGCCTGGGGACAGGGAACTCAAATTCACCCCTCCACTTT
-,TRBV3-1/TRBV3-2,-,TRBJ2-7,CASSQGGEQYF,TGTGCCAGCAGCCAAGGCGGCGAGCAGTACTTC
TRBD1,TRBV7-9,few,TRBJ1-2,CASSSQGSLAYGYTF,TGTGCCAGCAGCTCACAGGGGAGTTTGGCTTATGGCTACACCTTC